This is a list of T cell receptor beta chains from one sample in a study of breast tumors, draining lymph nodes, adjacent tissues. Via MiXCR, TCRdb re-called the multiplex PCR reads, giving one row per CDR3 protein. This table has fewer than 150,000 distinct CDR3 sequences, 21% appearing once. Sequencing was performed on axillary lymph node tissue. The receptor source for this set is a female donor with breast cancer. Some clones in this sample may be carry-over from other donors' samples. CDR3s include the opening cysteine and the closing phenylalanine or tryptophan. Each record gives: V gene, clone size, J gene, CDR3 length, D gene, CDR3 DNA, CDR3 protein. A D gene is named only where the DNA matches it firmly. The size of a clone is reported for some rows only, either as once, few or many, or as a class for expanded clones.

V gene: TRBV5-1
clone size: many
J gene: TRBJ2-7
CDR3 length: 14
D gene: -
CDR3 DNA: TGCGCCAGCAGCCCACAGGGTAGTGCCTACGAGCAGTACTTC
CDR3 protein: CASSPQGSAYEQYF

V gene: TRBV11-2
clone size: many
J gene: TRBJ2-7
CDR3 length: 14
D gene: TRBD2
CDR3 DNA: TGTGCCAGCAGCGGGACTAGCGGGAGTGGGGAGCAGTACTTC
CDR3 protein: CASSGTSGSGEQYF

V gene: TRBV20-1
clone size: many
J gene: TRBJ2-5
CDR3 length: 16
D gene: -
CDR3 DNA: TGCAGTGCTAGAGATCCGGGCGGGCCCCTGAGGGAGACCCAGTACTTC
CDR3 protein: CSARDPGGPLRETQYF

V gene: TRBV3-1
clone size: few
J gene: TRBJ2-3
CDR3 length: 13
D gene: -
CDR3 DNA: TGTGCCAGCAGCCGGCTAGCTTTAGATACGCAGTATTTT
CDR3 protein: CASSRLALDTQYF

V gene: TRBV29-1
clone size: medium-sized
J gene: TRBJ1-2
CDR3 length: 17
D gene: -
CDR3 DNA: TGCAGCGTTGAAGATGAAACCTTACAGGGAGCTAACTATGGCTACACCTTC
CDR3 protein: CSVEDETLQGANYGYTF

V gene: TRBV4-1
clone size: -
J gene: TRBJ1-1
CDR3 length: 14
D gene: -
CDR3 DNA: TGCGCCAGCAGCCAAGATTGGTCGGTCAGTGAAGCTTTCTTT
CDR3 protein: CASSQDWSVSEAFF

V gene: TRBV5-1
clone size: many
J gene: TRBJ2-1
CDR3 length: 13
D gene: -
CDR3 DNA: TGCGCCAGCAGCTCCCGACTCCCCAATGAGCAGTTCTTC
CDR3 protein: CASSSRLPNEQFF

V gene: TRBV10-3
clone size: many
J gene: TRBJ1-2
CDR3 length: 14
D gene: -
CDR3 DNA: TGTGCCATCAGTGATAATAAGGGGTTGGGAGGCTACACCTTC
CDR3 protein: CAISDNKGLGGYTF

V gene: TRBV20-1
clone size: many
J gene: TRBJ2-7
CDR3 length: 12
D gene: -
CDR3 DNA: TGCAGTGCTAGAGTTCCCCCCAACGAGCAGTACTTC
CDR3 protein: CSARVPPNEQYF

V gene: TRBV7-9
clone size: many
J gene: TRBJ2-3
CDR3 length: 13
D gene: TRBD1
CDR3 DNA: TGTGCCAGCAGCGGGACAGGGGTAGATACGCAGTATTTT
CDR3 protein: CASSGTGVDTQYF

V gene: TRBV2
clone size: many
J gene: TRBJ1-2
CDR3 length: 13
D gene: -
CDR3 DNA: TGTGCCAGCAGTGAAGCCTGGGAATATGGCTACACCTTC
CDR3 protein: CASSEAWEYGYTF

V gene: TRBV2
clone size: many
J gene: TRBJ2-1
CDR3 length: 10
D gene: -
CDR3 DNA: TGTGCCAGCAGTATAAATGAGCAGTTCTTC
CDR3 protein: CASSINEQFF

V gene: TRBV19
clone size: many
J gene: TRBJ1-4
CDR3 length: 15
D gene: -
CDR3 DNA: TGTGCCAGTAGCCCGACGGAAGCAACTAATGAAAAACTGTTTTTT
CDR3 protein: CASSPTEATNEKLFF

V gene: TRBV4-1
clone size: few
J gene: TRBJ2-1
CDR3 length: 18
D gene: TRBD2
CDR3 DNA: TGCGCCAGCAGCCAAGACCCTAGGGGACTACACACCTACAATGAGCAGTTCTTC
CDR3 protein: CASSQDPRGLHTYNEQFF

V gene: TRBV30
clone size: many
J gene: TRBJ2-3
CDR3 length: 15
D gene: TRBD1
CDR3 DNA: TGTGCCTGGAGTGTTGGACAGGAGAGCACAGATACGCAGTATTTT
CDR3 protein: CAWSVGQESTDTQYF

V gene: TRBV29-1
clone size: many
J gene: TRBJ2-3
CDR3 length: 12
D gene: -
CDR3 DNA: TGCAGCCATAGAGATCTTGGAGATACGCAGTATTTT
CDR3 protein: CSHRDLGDTQYF

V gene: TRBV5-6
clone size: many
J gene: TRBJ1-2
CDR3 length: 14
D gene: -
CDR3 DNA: TGTGCCAGCAGCTTGTTTAATCGAGGGGATGGCTACACCTTC
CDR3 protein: CASSLFNRGDGYTF

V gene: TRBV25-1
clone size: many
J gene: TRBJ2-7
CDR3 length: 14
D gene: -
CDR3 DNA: TGTGCCAGCAGTGAAAGGACGAGCTCCTACGAGCAGTACTTC
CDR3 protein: CASSERTSSYEQYF

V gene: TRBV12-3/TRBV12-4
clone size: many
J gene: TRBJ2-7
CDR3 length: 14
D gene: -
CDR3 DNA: TGTGCCAGCAGTTTAGCAGGGATGACCTACGAGCAGTACTTC
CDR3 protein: CASSLAGMTYEQYF

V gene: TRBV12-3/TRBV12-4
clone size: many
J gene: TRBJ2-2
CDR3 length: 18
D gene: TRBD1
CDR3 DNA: TGTGCCAGCTCCATTTTGGGACAGGGTATTCGGAACACCGGGGAGCTGTTTTTT
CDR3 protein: CASSILGQGIRNTGELFF

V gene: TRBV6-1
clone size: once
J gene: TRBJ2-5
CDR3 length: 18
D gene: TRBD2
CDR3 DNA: TGCGCCAGCAGCCGCGGGACTAGCGGGAGAGCCCCCCAAGAGACCCAGTACTTC
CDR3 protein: CASSRGTSGRAPQETQYF

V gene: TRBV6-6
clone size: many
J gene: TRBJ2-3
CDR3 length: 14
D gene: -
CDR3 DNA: TGTGCCAGCAGTCCGGGACGGGGCCTAGATACGCAGTATTTT
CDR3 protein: CASSPGRGLDTQYF

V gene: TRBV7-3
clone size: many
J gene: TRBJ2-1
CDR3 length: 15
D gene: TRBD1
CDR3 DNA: TGTGCCAGCAGCCTAGGACAGGGGTCCTACAATGAGCAGTTCTTC
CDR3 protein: CASSLGQGSYNEQFF

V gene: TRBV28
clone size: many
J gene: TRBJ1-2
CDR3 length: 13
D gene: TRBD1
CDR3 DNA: TGTGCCAGCCATGCGGGACAGGGAGGTGGCTACACCTTC
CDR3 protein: CASHAGQGGGYTF

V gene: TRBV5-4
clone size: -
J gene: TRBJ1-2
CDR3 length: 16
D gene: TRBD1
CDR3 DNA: TGTGCCAGCAGCTCCGGGACAGGGGGTTCTAACTATGGCTACACCTTC
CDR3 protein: CASSSGTGGSNYGYTF

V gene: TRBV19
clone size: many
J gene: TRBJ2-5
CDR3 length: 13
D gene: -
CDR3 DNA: TGTGCCAGTAGGCCGACGGGTCAGGAGACCCAGTACTTC
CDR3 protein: CASRPTGQETQYF

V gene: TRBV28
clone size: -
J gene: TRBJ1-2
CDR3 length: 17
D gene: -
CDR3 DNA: TGTGCCAGCAAGGCCTCCCTGTCGGACAGTTCTAACTATGGCTACACCTTC
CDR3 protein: CASKASLSDSSNYGYTF

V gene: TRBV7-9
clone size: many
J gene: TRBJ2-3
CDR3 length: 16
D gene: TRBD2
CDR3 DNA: TGTGCCAGCAGTCGGACTAGCGGCGCCTTCACAGATACGCAGTATTTT
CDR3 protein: CASSRTSGAFTDTQYF

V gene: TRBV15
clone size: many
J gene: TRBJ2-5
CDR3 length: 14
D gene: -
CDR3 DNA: TGTGCCACCAGTAGAAGGACTGCTTTAGGGACCCAGTACTTC
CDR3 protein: CATSRRTALGTQYF

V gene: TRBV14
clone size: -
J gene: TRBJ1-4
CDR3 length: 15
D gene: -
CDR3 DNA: TGTGCCAGCGCCAGACAGAGCTCAACTAATGAAAAACTGTTTTTT
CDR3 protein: CASARQSSTNEKLFF

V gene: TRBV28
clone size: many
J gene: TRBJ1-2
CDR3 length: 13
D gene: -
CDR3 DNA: TGTGCCAGCAGTTTACTCCGGGGAGTTGGCTACACCTTC
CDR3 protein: CASSLLRGVGYTF

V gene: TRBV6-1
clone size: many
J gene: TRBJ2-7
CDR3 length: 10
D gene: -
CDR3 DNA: TGTGCCAGCAGTGGCTACGAGCAGTACTTC
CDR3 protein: CASSGYEQYF

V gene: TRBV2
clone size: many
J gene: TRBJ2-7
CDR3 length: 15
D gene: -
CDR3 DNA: TGTGCCAGCAGTGATATCACAGGGCAGACCTACGAGCAGTACTTC
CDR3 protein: CASSDITGQTYEQYF

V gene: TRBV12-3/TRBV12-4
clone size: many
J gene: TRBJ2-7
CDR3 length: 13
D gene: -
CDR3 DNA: TGTGCCAGCTCTCTGACGGCGGGTCGGGAGCAGTACTTC
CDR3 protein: CASSLTAGREQYF

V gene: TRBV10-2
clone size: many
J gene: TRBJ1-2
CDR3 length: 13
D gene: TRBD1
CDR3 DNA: TGCGCCAGCAGAGGACAGGGGGCTTATGGCTACACCTTC
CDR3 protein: CASRGQGAYGYTF

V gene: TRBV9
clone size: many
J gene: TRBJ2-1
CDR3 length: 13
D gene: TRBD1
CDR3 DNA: TGTGCCAGCAGCCTGGACAGGTACAATGAGCAGTTCTTC
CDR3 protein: CASSLDRYNEQFF

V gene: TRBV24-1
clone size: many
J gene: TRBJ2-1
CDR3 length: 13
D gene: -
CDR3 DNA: TGTGCCACCAGTGATTTAGGTGGCAATGAGCAGTTCTTC
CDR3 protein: CATSDLGGNEQFF

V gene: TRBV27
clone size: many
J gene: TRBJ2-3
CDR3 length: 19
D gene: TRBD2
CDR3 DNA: TGTGCCAGCAGTTTGTTGCTAGCGGGAGTAGGAGGGGGCACAGATACGCAGTATTTT
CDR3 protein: CASSLLLAGVGGGTDTQYF

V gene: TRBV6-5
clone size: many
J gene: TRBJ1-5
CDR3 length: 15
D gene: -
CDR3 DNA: TGTGCCAGCAGTTACGGGCAGGGCGGCAATCAGCCCCAGCATTTT
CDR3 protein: CASSYGQGGNQPQHF

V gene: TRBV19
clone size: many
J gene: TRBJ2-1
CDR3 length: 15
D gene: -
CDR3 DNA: TGTGCCAGTAGTATAGGGCCACCGGAAGGGAATGAGCAGTTCTTC
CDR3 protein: CASSIGPPEGNEQFF

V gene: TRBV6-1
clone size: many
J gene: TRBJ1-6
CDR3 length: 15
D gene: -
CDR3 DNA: TGTGCCAGCAGTGAAGGAACACAGGGAGGTTACCCCCTCCACTTT
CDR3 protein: CASSEGTQGGYPLHF

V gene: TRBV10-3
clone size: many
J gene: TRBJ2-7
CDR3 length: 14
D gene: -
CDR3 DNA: TGTGCCATCAGGGCTACGGGAGAAACCCACGAGCAGTACTTC
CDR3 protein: CAIRATGETHEQYF

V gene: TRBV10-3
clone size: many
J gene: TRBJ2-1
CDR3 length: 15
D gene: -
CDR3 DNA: TGTGCCATCAGTGAAGGAGGGGGCTCCTACAATGAGCAGTTCTTC
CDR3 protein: CAISEGGGSYNEQFF

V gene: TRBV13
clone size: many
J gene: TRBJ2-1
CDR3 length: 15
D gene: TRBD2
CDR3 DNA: TGTGCCAGCAGCCCCCGACTAGCGGGGAGGGGTGAGCAGTTCTTC
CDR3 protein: CASSPRLAGRGEQFF

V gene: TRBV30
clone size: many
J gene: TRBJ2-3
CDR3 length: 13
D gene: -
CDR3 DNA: TGTGCCTGGAGTAGAATGTCCACAGATACGCAGTATTTT
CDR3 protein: CAWSRMSTDTQYF

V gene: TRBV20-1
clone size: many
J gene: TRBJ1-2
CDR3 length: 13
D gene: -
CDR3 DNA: TGCAGTGCTAGAGATCAGGCGGACTTTGGCTACACCTTC
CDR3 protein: CSARDQADFGYTF

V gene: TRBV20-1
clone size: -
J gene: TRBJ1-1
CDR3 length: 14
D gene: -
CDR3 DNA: TGCAGTGCCGTTCCACAGGGCAGGGACACTGAAGCTTTCTTT
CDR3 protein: CSAVPQGRDTEAFF

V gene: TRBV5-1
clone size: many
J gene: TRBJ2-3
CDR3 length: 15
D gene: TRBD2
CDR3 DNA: TGCGCCAGCAGCCCCGGGGGGACTAGCACAGATACGCAGTATTTT
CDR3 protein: CASSPGGTSTDTQYF

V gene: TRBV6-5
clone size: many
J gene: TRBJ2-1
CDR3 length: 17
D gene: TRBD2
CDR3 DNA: TGTGCCAGCAGTTACTCCCTTCTAGCGGGGTGGGACAATGAGCAGTTCTTC
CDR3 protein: CASSYSLLAGWDNEQFF

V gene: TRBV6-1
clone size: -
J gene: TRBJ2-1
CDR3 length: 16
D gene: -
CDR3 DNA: TGTGCCAGCAGTGAACTAGAGGGAGGCCACTACGGTGAGCAGTTCTTC
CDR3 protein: CASSELEGGHYGEQFF

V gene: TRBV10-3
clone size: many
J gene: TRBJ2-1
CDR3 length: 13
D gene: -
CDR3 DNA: TGTGCCATCTCAGCAGGGCTAGAGAATGAGCAGTTCTTC
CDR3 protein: CAISAGLENEQFF

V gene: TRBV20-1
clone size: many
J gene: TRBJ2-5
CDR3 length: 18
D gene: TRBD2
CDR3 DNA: TGCAGTGCTGATACCGGGACTAGCGGGAGGCACAACCAAGAGACCCAGTACTTC
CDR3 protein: CSADTGTSGRHNQETQYF

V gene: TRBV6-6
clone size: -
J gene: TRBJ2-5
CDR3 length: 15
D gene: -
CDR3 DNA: TGTGCCAGCAGTCCTGGACAGAGCATCCAAGAGACCCAGTACTTC
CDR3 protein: CASSPGQSIQETQYF

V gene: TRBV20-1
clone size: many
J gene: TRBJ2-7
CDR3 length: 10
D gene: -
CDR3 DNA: TGCAGTGCTAGCCGTTACGAGCAGTACTTC
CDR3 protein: CSASRYEQYF

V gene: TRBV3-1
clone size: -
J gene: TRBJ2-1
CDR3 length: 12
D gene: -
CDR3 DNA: TGTGCCAGCAGCCAAGGTAAAGGGTCGCAGTTCTTC
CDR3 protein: CASSQGKGSQFF

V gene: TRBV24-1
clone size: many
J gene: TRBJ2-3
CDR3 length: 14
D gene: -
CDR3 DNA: TGTGCCACCAGTGATTCGGCTGAAGGTTTTACGCAGTATTTT
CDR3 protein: CATSDSAEGFTQYF

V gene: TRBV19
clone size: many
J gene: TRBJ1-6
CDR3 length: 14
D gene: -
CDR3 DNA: TGTGCCAGTAGTATATCCAGGACAGCTTCACCCCTCCACTTT
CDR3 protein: CASSISRTASPLHF

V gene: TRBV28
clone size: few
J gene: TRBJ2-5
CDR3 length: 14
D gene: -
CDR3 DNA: TGTGCCAGCAGTTGGGGTAAAAAATGGGAGACCCAGTACTTC
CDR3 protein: CASSWGKKWETQYF

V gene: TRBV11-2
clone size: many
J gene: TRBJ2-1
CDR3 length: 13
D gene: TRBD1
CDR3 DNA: TGTGCCAGCAGCTTACCAGGGGGCAGTGAGCAGTTCTTC
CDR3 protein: CASSLPGGSEQFF

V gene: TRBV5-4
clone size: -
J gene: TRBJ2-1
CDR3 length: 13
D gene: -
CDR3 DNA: TGTGCCAGCAGCATCTGGGAGCGCAGTGAGCAGTTCTTC
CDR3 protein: CASSIWERSEQFF